This T cell receptor (beta chain) derives from a study of lymphopenia after photon versus proton radiotherapy. Data came from immunoSEQ multiplex PCR; TCRdb stores just in-frame clones and leaves some out. The data contain about 50,000 clones, 92% of them seen just once; the ten biggest clones take up under 20%. This CDR3 spans 15 amino acids. Between the trimmed V and J ends, which lost 2 bases and 1 base, there was a span of 11 bases. Germline CDR1 and CDR2: MDHEN and SYDVKM. The sample in question was peripheral blood, obtained from a patient treated with photon-based radiotherapy. The TCR originated in a woman in her forties with cholangiocarcinoma. The chain employs TRBV28 and TRBJ1-1, with D possibly being TRBD1 (6 bases). The chain's CDR3 is CASSLGQGRNTEAFF. Written as DNA, the CDR3 is TGTGCCAGCAGTTTAGGGCAGGGGAGGAACACTGAAGCTTTCTTT. Looking up the rest from reference TRBV28 and TRBJ1-1 gives the full variable domain: DVKVTQSSRYLVKRTGEKVFLECVQDMDHENMFWYRQDPGLGLRLIYFSYDVKMKEKGDIPEGYSVSREKKERFSLILESASTNQTSMYLCASSLGQGRNTEAFFGQGTRLTVV.